This T cell receptor beta chain is from a study of shared clonotypes between healthy human individuals. The assay was immunoSEQ multiplex PCR, and TCRdb's table has in-frame clones only and misses some. The repertoire holds millions of clones, with about 95% as singletons. Germline V gene data show CDR1 as MNHNS and CDR2 as SASEGT. The CDR3 is 16 amino acids. V shed 2 bases and J shed 5 bases, with 18 bases lying between them. The sequenced sample consisted of naive CD4+ T cells sorted from blood. Documented subset: CD45RA+ positively selected. This TCR was recovered from a man between 18 and 29 years old in good health. The gene calls are TRBV6-1 and TRBJ1-1; tentatively, D is TRBD1 (6 bases). CDR3 sequence: CASSEFRGLGLTEAFF. As DNA, the CDR3 is TGTGCCAGCAGTGAATTCAGGGGCCTGGGACTAACTGAAGCTTTCTTT.